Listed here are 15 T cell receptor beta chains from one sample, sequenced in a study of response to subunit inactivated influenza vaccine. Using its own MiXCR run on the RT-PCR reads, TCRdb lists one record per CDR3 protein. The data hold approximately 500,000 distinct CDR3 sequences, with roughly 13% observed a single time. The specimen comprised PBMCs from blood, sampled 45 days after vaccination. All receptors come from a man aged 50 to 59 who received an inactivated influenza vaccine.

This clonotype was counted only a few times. As DNA, the CDR3 is TGTGCCAGCAGTTACTCGATCCAGGCTCGGTCAACATTCCTGTATTTT. Translated: CASSYSIQARSTFLYF. This chain connects TRBV6-5 to TRBJ2-3; D not resolved. The V gene lost 0 bases and the J gene lost 14 bases, with 24 bases spanning the gap. Per the germline V gene, CDR1 is MNHEY and CDR2 is SVGAGI. CDR3 length: 16 residues.

The CDR3 DNA reads as TGTGCCAGCAGCACAGGGGGCGTTCACAATGAGCAGTTCTTC. Protein sequence: CASSTGGVHNEQFF. The chain combines TRBV12-3 or TRBV12-4 with TRBJ2-1; 9 nucleotides match TRBD1. CDR3 length: 14 amino acids. The ends lost 6 bases at V and 5 bases at J; junction bases unmatched: 5.

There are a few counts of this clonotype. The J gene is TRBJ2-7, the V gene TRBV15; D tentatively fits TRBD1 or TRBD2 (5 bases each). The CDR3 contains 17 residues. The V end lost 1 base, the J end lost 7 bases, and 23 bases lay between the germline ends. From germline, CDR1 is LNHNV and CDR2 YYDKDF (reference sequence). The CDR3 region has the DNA TGTGCCACCAGCAGAGGGTTTTGGGACCCCGTAGACTCGGAGCAGTACTTC. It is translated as CATSRGFWDPVDSEQYF.

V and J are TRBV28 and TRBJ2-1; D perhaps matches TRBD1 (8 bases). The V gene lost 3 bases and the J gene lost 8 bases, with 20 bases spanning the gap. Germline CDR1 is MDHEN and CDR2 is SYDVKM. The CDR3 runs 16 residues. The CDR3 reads CASSFQNRGGLDEQFF. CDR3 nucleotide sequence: TGTGCCAGCAGTTTTCAAAACAGGGGGGGATTGGATGAGCAGTTCTTC.

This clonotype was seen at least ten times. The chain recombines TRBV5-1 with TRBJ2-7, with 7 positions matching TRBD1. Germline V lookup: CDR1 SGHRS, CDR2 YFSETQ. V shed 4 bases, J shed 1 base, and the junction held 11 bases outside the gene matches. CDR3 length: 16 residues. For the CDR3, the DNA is TGCGCCAGCAGCAGTATAGGGGGCGCCGGATCCTACGAGCAGTACTTC. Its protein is CASSSIGGAGSYEQYF. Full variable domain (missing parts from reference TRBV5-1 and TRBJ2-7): KAGVTQTPRYLIKTRGQQVTLSCSPISGHRSVSWYQQTPGQGLQFLFEYFSETQRNKGNFPGRFSGRQFSNSRSEMNVSTLELGDSALYLCASSSIGGAGSYEQYFGPGTRLTVT.

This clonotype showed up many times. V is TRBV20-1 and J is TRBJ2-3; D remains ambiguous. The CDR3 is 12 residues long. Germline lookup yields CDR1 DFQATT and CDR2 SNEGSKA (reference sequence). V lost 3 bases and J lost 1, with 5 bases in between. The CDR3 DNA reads TGCAGTGCTAGGCCCGGCACAGATACGCAGTATTTT. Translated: CSARPGTDTQYF.

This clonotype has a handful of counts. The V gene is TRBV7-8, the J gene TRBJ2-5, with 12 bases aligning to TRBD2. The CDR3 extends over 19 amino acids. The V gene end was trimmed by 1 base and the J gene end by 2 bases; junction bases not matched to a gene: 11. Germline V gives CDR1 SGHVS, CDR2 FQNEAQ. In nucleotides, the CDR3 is TGTGCCAGCAGCTTAGACCCGGGGCTAGCGGGGGGGGATCAAGAGACCCAGTACTTC. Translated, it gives CASSLDPGLAGGDQETQYF. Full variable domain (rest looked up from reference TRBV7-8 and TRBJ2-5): GAGVSQSPRYKVAKRGQDVALRCDPISGHVSLFWYQQALGQGPEFLTYFQNEAQLDKSGLPSDRFFAERPEGSVSTLKIQRTQQEDSAVYLCASSLDPGLAGGDQETQYFGPGTRLLVL.

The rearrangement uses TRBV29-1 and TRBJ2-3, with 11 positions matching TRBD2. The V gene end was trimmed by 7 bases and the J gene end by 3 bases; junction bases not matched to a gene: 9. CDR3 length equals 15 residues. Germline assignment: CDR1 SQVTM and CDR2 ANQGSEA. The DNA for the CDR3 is TGCAGCGGAACGGCGACTAGCGGGATAACAGATACGCAGTATTTT. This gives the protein CSGTATSGITDTQYF.

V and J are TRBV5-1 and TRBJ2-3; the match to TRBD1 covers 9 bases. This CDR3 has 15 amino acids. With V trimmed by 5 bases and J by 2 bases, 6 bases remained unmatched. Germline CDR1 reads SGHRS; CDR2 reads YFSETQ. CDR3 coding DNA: TGCGCCAGCAGTCCCGGGACAGGGAACACAGATACGCAGTATTTT. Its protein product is CASSPGTGNTDTQYF.

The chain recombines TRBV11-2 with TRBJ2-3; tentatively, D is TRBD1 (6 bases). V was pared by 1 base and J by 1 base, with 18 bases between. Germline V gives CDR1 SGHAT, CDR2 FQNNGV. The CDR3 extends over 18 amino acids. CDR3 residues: CASSLVVRTVTGTDTQYF. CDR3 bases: TGTGCCAGCAGCTTAGTTGTTCGGACAGTTACAGGCACAGATACGCAGTATTTT.

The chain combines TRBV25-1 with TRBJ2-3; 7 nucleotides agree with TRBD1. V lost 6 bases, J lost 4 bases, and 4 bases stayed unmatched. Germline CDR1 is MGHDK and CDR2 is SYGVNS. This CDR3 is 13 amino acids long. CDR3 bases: TGTGCCAGCAGCGGACAGGTTTCAGATACGCAGTATTTT. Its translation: CASSGQVSDTQYF.

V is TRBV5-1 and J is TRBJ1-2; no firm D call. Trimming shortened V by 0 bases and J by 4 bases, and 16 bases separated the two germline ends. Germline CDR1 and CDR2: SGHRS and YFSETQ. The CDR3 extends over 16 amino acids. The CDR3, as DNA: TGCGCCAGCAGCTTGGAGGGTCCCCTCCTATTCTATGGCTACACCTTC. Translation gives CASSLEGPLLFYGYTF.

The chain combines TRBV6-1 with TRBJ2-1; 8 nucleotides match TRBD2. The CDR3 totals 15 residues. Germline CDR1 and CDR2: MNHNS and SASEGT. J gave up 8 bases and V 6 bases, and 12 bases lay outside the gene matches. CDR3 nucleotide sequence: TGTGCCAGCAGAACGACGTCGGGGGGGGCGGATGAGCAGTTCTTC. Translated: CASRTTSGGADEQFF.

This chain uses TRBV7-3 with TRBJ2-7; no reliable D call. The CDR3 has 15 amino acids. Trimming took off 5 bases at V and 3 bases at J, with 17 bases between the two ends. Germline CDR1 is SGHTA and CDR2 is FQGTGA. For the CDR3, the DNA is TGTGCCAGCAGCCCAACTGGCCAGCCGGTCTACGAGCAGTACTTC. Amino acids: CASSPTGQPVYEQYF.

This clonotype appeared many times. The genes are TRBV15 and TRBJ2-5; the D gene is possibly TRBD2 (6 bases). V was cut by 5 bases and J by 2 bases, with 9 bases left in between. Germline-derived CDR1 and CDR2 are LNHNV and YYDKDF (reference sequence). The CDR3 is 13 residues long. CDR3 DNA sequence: TGTGCCACCAGCCGGGACTTACAAGAGACCCAGTACTTC. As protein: CATSRDLQETQYF. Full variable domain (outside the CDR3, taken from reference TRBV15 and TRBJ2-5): DAMVIQNPRYQVTQFGKPVTLSCSQTLNHNVMYWYQQKSSQAPKLLFHYYDKDFNNEADTPDNFQSRRPNTSFCFLDIRSPGLGDTAMYLCATSRDLQETQYFGPGTRLLVL.